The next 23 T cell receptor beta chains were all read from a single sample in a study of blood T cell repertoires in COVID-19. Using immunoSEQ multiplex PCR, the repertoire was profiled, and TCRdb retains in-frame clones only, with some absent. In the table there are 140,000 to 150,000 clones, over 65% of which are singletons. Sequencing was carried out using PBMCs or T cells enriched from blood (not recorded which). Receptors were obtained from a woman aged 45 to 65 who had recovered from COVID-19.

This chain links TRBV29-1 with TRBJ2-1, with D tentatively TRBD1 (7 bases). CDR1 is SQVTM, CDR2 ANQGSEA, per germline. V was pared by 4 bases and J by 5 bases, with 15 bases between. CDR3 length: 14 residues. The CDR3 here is CSVGTTGRNNEQFF. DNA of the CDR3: TGCAGCGTTGGGACGACAGGGAGGAACAATGAGCAGTTCTTC.

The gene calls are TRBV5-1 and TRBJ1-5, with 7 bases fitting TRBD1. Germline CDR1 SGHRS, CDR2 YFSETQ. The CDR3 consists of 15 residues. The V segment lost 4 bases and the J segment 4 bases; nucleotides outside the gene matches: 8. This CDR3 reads CASSPLAGGNQPQHF. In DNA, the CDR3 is TGCGCCAGCAGCCCCTTAGCAGGGGGTAATCAGCCCCAGCATTTT.

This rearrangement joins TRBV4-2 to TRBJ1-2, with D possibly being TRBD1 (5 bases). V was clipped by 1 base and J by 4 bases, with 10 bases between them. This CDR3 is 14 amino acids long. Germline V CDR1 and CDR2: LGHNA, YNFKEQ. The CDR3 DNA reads TGTGCCAGCAGCCAAGTGGGCCAGGGCTATGGCTACACCTTC. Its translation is CASSQVGQGYGYTF.

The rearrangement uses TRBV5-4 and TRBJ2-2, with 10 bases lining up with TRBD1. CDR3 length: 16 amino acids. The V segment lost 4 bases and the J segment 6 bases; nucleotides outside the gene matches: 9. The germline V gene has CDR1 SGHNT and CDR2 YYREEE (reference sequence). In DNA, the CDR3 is TGTGCCAGCAGCCTCCCGCCGGGACAGGGGCCCGGGGAGCTGTTTTTT. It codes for CASSLPPGQGPGELFF.

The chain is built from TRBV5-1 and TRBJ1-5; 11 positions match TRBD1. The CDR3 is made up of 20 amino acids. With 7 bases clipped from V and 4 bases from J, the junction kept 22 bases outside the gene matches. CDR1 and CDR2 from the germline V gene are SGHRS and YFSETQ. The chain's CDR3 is CASFPANLTPGQGVNQPQHF. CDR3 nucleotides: TGCGCCAGCTTCCCCGCGAACCTTACACCGGGACAGGGGGTTAATCAGCCCCAGCATTTT.

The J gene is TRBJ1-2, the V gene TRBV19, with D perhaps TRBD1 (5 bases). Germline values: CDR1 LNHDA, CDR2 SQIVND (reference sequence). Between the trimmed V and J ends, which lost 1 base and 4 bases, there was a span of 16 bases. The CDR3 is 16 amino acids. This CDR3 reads CASSIAREWIGYGYTF. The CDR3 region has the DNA TGTGCCAGTAGTATAGCCAGGGAATGGATTGGCTATGGCTACACCTTC. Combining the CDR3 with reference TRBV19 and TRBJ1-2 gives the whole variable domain DGGITQSPKYLFRKEGQNVTLSCEQNLNHDAMYWYRQDPGQGLRLIYYSQIVNDFQKGDIAEGYSVSREKKESFPLTVTSAQKNPTAFYLCASSIAREWIGYGYTFGSGTRLTVV.

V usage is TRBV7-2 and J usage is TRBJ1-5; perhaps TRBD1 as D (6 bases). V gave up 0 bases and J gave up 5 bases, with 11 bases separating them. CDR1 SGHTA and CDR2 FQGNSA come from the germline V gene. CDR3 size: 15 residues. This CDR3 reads CASSLARAGDQPQHF. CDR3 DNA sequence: TGTGCCAGCAGCTTAGCGCGGGCAGGGGATCAGCCCCAGCATTTT.

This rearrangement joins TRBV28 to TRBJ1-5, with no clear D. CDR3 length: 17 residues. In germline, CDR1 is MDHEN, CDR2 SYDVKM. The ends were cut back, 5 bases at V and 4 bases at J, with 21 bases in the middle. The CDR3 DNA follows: TGTGCCAGCAGTGACTACCGGGCCGGTGGACGAAATCAGCCCCAGCATTTT. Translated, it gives CASSDYRAGGRNQPQHF.

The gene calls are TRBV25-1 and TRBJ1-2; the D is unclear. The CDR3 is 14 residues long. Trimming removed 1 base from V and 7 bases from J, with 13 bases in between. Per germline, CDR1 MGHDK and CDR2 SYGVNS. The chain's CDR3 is CASSELRGSTGYTF. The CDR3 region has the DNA TGTGCCAGCAGTGAATTACGGGGTTCAACTGGCTACACCTTC.

CDR3 DNA: TGTGCCACCAGTGATTTTGGATCCGGGACTAGCGGGGAAGATACGCAGTATTTT. This encodes CATSDFGSGTSGEDTQYF. V gene TRBV24-1 combines with J gene TRBJ2-3; TRBD2 matches 13 bases. Germline trimming cut 1 base from V and 5 bases from J; bases unmatched to any gene: 8. CDR1 and CDR2 (germline): KGHDR, SFDVKD. The CDR3 length is 18 residues.

The CDR3 nucleotides are TGTGCCAGCAGCTTAGTACCCGGTAACTATGGCTACACCTTC. Encoded protein: CASSLVPGNYGYTF. The V gene is TRBV11-2, the J gene TRBJ1-2; D gene ambiguous. Per germline, CDR1 SGHAT and CDR2 FQNNGV. The ends were cut back, 1 base at V and 1 base at J, with 7 bases in the middle. CDR3 length equals 14 residues.

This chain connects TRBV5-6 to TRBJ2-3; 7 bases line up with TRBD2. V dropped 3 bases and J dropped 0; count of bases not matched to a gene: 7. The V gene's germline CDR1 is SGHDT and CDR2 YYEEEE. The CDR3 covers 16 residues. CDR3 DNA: TGTGCCAGCAGCTGGACACTAGCGTTCAGCACAGATACGCAGTATTTT. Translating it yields CASSWTLAFSTDTQYF.

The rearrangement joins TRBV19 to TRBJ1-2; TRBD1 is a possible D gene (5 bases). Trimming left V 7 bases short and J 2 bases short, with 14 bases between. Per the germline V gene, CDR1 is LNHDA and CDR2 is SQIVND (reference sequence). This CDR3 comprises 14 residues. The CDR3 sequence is CASTTSGLNYGYTF. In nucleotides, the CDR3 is TGTGCCAGTACCACATCGGGACTGAACTATGGCTACACCTTC.

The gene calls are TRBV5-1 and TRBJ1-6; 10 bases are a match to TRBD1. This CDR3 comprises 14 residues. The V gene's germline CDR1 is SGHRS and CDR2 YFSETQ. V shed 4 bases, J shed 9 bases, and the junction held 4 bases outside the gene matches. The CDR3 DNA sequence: TGCGCCAGCAGCCAGGACAGGGGGGCTTCACCCCTCCACTTT. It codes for CASSQDRGASPLHF.

CDR3 in DNA: TGTGCCAGCAGTTGGGGACAGGAAAAACTGTTTTTT. It translates to CASSWGQEKLFF. The genes are TRBV28 and TRBJ1-4, with 7 positions matching TRBD1. From germline, CDR1 is MDHEN and CDR2 SYDVKM. The CDR3 length is 12 residues. V was clipped by 4 bases and J by 8 bases; unmatched bases: 1.

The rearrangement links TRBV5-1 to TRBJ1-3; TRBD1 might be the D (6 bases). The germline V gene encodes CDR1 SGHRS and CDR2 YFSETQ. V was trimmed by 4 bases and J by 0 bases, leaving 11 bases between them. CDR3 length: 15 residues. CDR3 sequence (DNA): TGCGCCAGCAGCCCGGACAGCCTCTCTGGAAACACCATATATTTT. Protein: CASSPDSLSGNTIYF. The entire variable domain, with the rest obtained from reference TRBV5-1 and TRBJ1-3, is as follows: KAGVTQTPRYLIKTRGQQVTLSCSPISGHRSVSWYQQTPGQGLQFLFEYFSETQRNKGNFPGRFSGRQFSNSRSEMNVSTLELGDSALYLCASSPDSLSGNTIYFGEGSWLTVV.

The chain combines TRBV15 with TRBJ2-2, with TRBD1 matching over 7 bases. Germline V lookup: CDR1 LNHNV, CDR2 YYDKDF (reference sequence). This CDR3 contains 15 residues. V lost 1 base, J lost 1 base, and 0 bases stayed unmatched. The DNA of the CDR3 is TGTGCCACCAGCAGAGGACAGGGGAACACCGGGGAGCTGTTTTTT. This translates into CATSRGQGNTGELFF. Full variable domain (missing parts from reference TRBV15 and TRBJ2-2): DAMVIQNPRYQVTQFGKPVTLSCSQTLNHNVMYWYQQKSSQAPKLLFHYYDKDFNNEADTPDNFQSRRPNTSFCFLDIRSPGLGDTAMYLCATSRGQGNTGELFFGEGSRLTVL.

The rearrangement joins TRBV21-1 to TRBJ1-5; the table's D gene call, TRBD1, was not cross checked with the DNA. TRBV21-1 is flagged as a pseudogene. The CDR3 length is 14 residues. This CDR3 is CASSPGVCNQPQHF. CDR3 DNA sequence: TGTGCCAGCAGCCCAGGGGTGTGCAATCAGCCCCAGCATTTT.

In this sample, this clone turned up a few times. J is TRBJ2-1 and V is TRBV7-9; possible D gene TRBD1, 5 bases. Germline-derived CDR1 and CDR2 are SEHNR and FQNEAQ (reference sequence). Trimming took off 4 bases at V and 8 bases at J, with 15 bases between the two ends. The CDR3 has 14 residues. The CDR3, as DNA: TGTGCCAGCAGCTCCCAGGGAAGAGTAGATGAGCAGTTCTTC. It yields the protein CASSSQGRVDEQFF.

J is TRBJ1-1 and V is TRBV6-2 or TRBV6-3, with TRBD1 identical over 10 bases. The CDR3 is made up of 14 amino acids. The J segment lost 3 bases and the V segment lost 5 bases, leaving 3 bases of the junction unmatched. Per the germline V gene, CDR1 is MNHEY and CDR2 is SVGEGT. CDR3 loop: CASSAGTGDTEAFF. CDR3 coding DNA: TGTGCCAGCAGTGCCGGGACAGGGGACACTGAAGCTTTCTTT.

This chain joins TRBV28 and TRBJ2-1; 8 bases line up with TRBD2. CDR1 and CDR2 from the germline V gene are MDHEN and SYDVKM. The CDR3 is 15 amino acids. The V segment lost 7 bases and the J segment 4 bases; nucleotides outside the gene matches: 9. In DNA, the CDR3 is TGTGCCAGCACCCTAGCTAGCGGGCGGTACAATGAGCAGTTCTTC. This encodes CASTLASGRYNEQFF. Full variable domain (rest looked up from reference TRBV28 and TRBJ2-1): DVKVTQSSRYLVKRTGEKVFLECVQDMDHENMFWYRQDPGLGLRLIYFSYDVKMKEKGDIPEGYSVSREKKERFSLILESASTNQTSMYLCASTLASGRYNEQFFGPGTRLTVL.

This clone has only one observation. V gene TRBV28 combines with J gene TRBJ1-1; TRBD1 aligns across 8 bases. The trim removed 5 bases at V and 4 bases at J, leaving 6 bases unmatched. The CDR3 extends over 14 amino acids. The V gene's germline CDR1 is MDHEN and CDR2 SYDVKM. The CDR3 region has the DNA TGTGCCAGCAGTCCGGACAGGGAAGGCACTGAAGCTTTCTTT. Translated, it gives CASSPDREGTEAFF.

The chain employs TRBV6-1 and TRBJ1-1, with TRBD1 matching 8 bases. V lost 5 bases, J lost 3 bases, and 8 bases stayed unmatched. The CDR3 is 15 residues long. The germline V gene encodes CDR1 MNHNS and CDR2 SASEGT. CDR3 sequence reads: CASSSQGAADTEAFF. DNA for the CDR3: TGTGCCAGCAGTTCCCAGGGGGCGGCGGACACTGAAGCTTTCTTT.